The rows below give T cell receptor beta chains drawn from one sample of a study of blood T cell repertoires in COVID-19. Data came from immunoSEQ multiplex PCR; TCRdb stores just in-frame clones and leaves some out. The profile covers under 300,000 clones, with roughly nine tenths appearing a single time and around 2% taken by the ten largest. Sequenced: PBMCs or T cells enriched from blood (not recorded which). The receptors stem from a woman under 30 who had recovered from COVID-19. Both conserved end residues are part of each CDR3. A D gene is named only where the DNA matches it firmly. Clone sizes are given selectively: once, few, many, or a class where the clone is expanded.

v_call,j_call,cdr3_length,clone_size,d_call,cdr3_nt,cdr3_aa
TRBV11-2,TRBJ2-5,16,-,TRBD1,TGTGCCAGCAGCCCGTGGGACAGTCCCGCGATGGAGACCCAGTACTTC,CASSPWDSPAMETQYF
TRBV5-1,TRBJ2-2,14,-,-,TGCGCCAGCAGCTTGGGGCAAAACACCGGGGAGCTGTTTTTT,CASSLGQNTGELFF
TRBV5-8,TRBJ1-5,18,-,-,TGTGCCAGCAGCTTCTCAGCTCGGACAGATTATAGCAATCAGCCCCAGCATTTT,CASSFSARTDYSNQPQHF
TRBV6-5,TRBJ2-7,14,-,TRBD2,TGTGCCAGCAGTAGGACTAGCGGGGGGACCGAGCAGTACTTC,CASSRTSGGTEQYF
TRBV27,TRBJ2-5,14,-,TRBD1,TGTGCCAGCAGTTTAGGGACAGAGAGCCGGGCCCAGTACTTC,CASSLGTESRAQYF
TRBV14,TRBJ1-6,13,-,-,TGTGCCAGCAGCCCCTCACTGGATTCACCCCTCCACTTT,CASSPSLDSPLHF
TRBV4-1,TRBJ1-6,15,-,-,TGCGCCAGCAGCCGAGGGACACTTGATAATTCACCCCTCCACTTT,CASSRGTLDNSPLHF
TRBV13,TRBJ1-1,13,-,-,TGTGCCAGCAGCCCCCGGAACGCCCACAGAGGGCTTTTT,CASSPRNAHRGLF
TRBV7-3,TRBJ2-1,14,-,-,TGTGCCAGCAGGTTGGGCAGCGGTTACATTGAGCAGTTCTTC,CASRLGSGYIEQFF
TRBV12-5,TRBJ1-1,16,-,-,TGTGCTAGTGGTTTTGGGGGGGGAAATGAGGACACTGAAGCTTTCTTT,CASGFGGGNEDTEAFF
TRBV7-9,TRBJ1-2,12,-,-,TGTGCCAGCAGCTTAGGTGGGGAGGGCTACACCTTC,CASSLGGEGYTF
TRBV30,TRBJ1-3,14,-,TRBD1,TGTGCCTGGAGCGAGACAGGGACTGGAAACACCATATATTTT,CAWSETGTGNTIYF
TRBV3-1/TRBV3-2,TRBJ1-1,15,-,TRBD1,TGTGCCAGCAGTCAACAGGGGGCTCGGAACACTGAAGCTTTCTTT,CASSQQGARNTEAFF
TRBV25-1,TRBJ2-2,12,-,-,TGTGCCAGCAGGGACTACACCGGGGAGCTGTTTTTT,CASRDYTGELFF
TRBV5-5,TRBJ1-5,14,few,-,TGTGCCAGCAGCTTGGGTGGCGGGGATCAGCCCCAGCATTTT,CASSLGGGDQPQHF
TRBV10-3,TRBJ2-5,17,-,TRBD2,TGTGCCATCAGTGAGGGCCTAGCGGGCGAAGACCAAGAGACCCAGTACTTC,CAISEGLAGEDQETQYF
TRBV9,TRBJ2-2,17,-,TRBD1,TGTGCCAGCAGCGTTCCCGGGACAGGTTCGAACACCGGGGAGCTGTTTTTT,CASSVPGTGSNTGELFF
TRBV7-9,TRBJ2-3,13,-,TRBD2,TGTGCCGGACGAGCGGGACTCACAGATACGCAGTATTTT,CAGRAGLTDTQYF
TRBV7-6,TRBJ1-5,15,-,TRBD1,TGTGCCAGCAGCTTAGGAGGGGGCGCTTCTCAGCCCCAGCATTTT,CASSLGGGASQPQHF
TRBV19,TRBJ1-5,15,-,-,TGTGCCAGTAGCACCTTGGGGGCAAGCAATCAGCCCCAGCATTTT,CASSTLGASNQPQHF
TRBV9,TRBJ2-3,16,-,-,TGTGCCAGCAGCGTAGAGGGGGGGGATTCCACAGATACGCAGTATTTT,CASSVEGGDSTDTQYF
TRBV4-2,TRBJ2-7,14,-,TRBD2,TGTGCCAGCAGCCTCCGTCTAGCGGGGGCTCGAAGGTTCTTC,CASSLRLAGARRFF
TRBV5-1,TRBJ2-1,15,-,TRBD2,TGCGCCAGCAGCCTAGCGGGGAAAACCTACAATGAGCAGTTCTTC,CASSLAGKTYNEQFF
TRBV15,TRBJ1-1,14,-,-,TGTGCCACCAGCAGTCGGACAACGAACACTGAAGCTTTCTTT,CATSSRTTNTEAFF